Each of the 2 T cell receptor beta chains below was sequenced from the same sample in a study of blood T cell repertoires in COVID-19. Measured with immunoSEQ multiplex PCR; TCRdb has only the in-frame clones, and not every one. The data show 470,000 or so clones, roughly nine tenths seen once. Sequences were obtained from PBMCs or T cells enriched from blood (not recorded which). The receptors here all came from a woman between 18 and 29 years old with acute COVID-19.

This clone was recorded many times. The J gene is TRBJ2-7, the V gene TRBV5-1, with D possibly matching TRBD2 (6 bases). CDR1 SGHRS and CDR2 YFSETQ come from the germline V gene. The CDR3 sequence is 15 residues long. The V end lost 1 base, the J end lost 2 bases, and 13 bases lay between the germline ends. CDR3 sequence reads: CASSLYSGEAYEQYF. The DNA for the CDR3 is TGCGCCAGCAGCTTGTACTCGGGGGAAGCCTACGAGCAGTACTTC.

This chain links TRBV11-2 with TRBJ1-6; 7 bases align to TRBD1. J gave up 8 bases and V 5 bases, and 9 bases lay outside the gene matches. There are 15 residues in the CDR3. Germline CDR1 and CDR2: SGHAT and FQNNGV. DNA for the CDR3: TGTGCCAGCAGCACCCGACAGGGAGTAGATTCACCCCTCCACTTT. It codes for CASSTRQGVDSPLHF. The full variable domain, in which reference TRBV11-2 and TRBJ1-6 provide the parts outside the CDR3, is EAGVAQSPRYKIIEKRQSVAFWCNPISGHATLYWYQQILGQGPKLLIQFQNNGVVDDSQLPKDRFSAERLKGVDSTLKIQPAKLEDSAVYLCASSTRQGVDSPLHFGNGTRLTVT.